These T cell receptor beta chains were read from a single sample in a study of T-cell memory formation after mild COVID-19. TCRdb ran MiXCR on the 5' RACE reads and lists one entry per CDR3 protein. This sample yields 350,000 to 450,000 distinct CDR3 sequences, of which approximately 15% are seen a single time; roughly 22% belongs to the top ten. Sequenced sample: PBMCs or a T cell subset sorted from them (not recorded which). All receptors come from a young man who had mild COVID-19 (a few samples of this study predate the infection). Cell type and time point are not known. CDR3s include the opening cysteine and the closing phenylalanine or tryptophan. Fields, in order: clone size, D gene, J gene, V gene, CDR3 protein, CDR3 DNA. D genes are given only for firm matches. Clone size appears in some rows only: once, few, many, or a class for an expanded clone.

size: few
D: TRBD1
J: TRBJ2-2
V: TRBV15
CDR3: CATSRGTGATGELFF
DNA: TGTGCCACCAGCAGAGGGACAGGGGCCACCGGGGAGCTGTTTTTT

size: .
D: .
J: TRBJ2-3
V: TRBV3-1
CDR3: CASSQEGSNTDTQYF
DNA: TGTGCCAGCAGCCAAGAGGGATCCAACACAGATACGCAGTATTTT

size: .
D: .
J: TRBJ1-5
V: TRBV20-1
CDR3: CSARDRGGDLVPQHF
DNA: TGCAGTGCTAGAGATCGGGGGGGCGACCTGGTGCCCCAGCATTTT

size: few
D: .
J: TRBJ2-5
V: TRBV7-9
CDR3: CASSLVLGPQETQYF
DNA: TGTGCCAGCAGCTTAGTTCTGGGGCCCCAAGAGACCCAGTACTTC

size: .
D: .
J: TRBJ1-1
V: TRBV4-1
CDR3: CASSQDLGMNTEAFF
DNA: TGCGCCAGCAGCCAAGATTTGGGAATGAACACTGAAGCTTTCTTT

size: .
D: .
J: TRBJ2-1
V: TRBV20-1
CDR3: CSARDYARDIGNEQFF
DNA: TGCAGTGCTAGAGATTATGCTCGGGACATAGGCAATGAGCAGTTCTTC

size: few
D: TRBD1
J: TRBJ1-1
V: TRBV5-6
CDR3: CASGPDRDTEAFF
DNA: TGTGCCAGCGGGCCCGACAGGGACACTGAAGCTTTCTTT

size: few
D: .
J: TRBJ2-1
V: TRBV7-9
CDR3: CASSLGGPGQYNEQFF
DNA: TGTGCCAGCAGCTTAGGGGGCCCGGGGCAATACAATGAGCAGTTCTTC

size: few
D: .
J: TRBJ2-3
V: TRBV7-2
CDR3: CASSFDRITDTQYF
DNA: TGTGCCAGCAGCTTCGACAGGATCACAGATACGCAGTATTTT

size: few
D: .
J: TRBJ2-5
V: TRBV29-1
CDR3: CSAPGPLEETQYF
DNA: TGCAGCGCGCCGGGCCCCCTAGAAGAGACCCAGTACTTC

size: .
D: .
J: TRBJ1-6
V: TRBV7-9
CDR3: CASSLGGPLYNSPLHF
DNA: TGTGCCAGCAGCCTAGGCGGCCCGCTCTATAATTCACCCCTCCACTTT

size: .
D: TRBD1
J: TRBJ1-1
V: TRBV5-5
CDR3: CASSLDRGRRTEAFF
DNA: TGTGCCAGCAGCTTGGACAGGGGACGACGTACTGAAGCTTTCTTT

size: few
D: .
J: TRBJ1-2
V: TRBV5-4
CDR3: CASSWPGRDYGYTF
DNA: TGTGCCAGCAGCTGGCCGGGAAGAGACTATGGCTACACCTTC

size: .
D: .
J: TRBJ2-2
V: TRBV12-3/TRBV12-4
CDR3: CASSLGLASYTGELFF
DNA: TGTGCCAGCAGTTTAGGCCTAGCGTCCTACACCGGGGAGCTGTTTTTT

size: many
D: TRBD2
J: TRBJ2-2
V: TRBV11-3
CDR3: CASSLSGGSNTGELFF
DNA: TGTGCCAGCAGCTTGAGCGGGGGATCGAACACCGGGGAGCTGTTTTTT

size: .
D: .
J: TRBJ2-2
V: TRBV4-3
CDR3: CASSHWGVGRGELFF
DNA: TGCGCCAGCAGCCACTGGGGCGTCGGGCGCGGGGAGCTGTTTTTT

size: many
D: TRBD2
J: TRBJ2-1
V: TRBV7-9
CDR3: CASSLRAGVYNEQFF
DNA: TGTGCCAGCAGCTTACGGGCGGGGGTCTACAATGAGCAGTTCTTC

size: few
D: TRBD1
J: TRBJ1-2
V: TRBV20-1
CDR3: CSAYVFDRGRFYGYTF
DNA: TGCAGTGCGTACGTTTTTGACAGGGGGCGCTTCTATGGCTACACCTTC

size: few
D: .
J: TRBJ2-6
V: TRBV10-3
CDR3: CAISVFGRSSGANVLTF
DNA: TGTGCCATCAGTGTCTTTGGACGCAGCTCTGGGGCCAACGTCCTGACTTTC

size: many
D: TRBD1
J: TRBJ2-7
V: TRBV3-1
CDR3: CASSPKTGWSYEQYF
DNA: TGTGCCAGCAGCCCAAAGACAGGGTGGTCCTACGAGCAGTACTTC